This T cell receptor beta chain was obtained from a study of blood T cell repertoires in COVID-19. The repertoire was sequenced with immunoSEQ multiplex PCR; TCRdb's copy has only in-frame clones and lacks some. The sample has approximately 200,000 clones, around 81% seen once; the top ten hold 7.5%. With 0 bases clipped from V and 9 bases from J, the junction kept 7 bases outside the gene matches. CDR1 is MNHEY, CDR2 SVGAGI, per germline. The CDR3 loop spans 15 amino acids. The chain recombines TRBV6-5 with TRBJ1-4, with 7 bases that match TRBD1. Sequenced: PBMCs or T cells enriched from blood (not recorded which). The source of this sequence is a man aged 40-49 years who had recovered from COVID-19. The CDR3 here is CASSYSGQAQQKLFF. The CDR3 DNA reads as TGTGCCAGCAGTTACTCAGGACAGGCCCAGCAAAAACTGTTTTTT.